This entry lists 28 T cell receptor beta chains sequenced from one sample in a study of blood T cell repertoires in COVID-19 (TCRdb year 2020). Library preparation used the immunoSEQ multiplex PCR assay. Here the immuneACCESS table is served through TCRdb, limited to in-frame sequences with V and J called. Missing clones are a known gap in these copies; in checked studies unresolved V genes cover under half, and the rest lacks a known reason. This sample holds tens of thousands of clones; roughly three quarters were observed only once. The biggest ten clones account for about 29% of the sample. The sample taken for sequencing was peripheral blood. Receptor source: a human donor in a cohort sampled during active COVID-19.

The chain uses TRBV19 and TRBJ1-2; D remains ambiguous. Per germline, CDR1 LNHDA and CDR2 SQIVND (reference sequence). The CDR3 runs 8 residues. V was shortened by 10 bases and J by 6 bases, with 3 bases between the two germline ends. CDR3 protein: CATDGYTF. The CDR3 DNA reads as TGTGCCACTGATGGCTACACCTTC.

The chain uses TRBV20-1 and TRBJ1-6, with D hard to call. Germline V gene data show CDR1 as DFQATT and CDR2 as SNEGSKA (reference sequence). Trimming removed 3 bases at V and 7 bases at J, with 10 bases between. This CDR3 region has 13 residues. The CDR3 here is CSASWPRNSPLHF. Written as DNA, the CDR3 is TGCAGTGCTAGTTGGCCTAGGAATTCACCCCTCCACTTT.

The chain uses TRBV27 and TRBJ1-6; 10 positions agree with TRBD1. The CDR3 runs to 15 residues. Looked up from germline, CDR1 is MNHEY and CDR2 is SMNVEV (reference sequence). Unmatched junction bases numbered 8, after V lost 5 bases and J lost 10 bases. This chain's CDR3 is CASSTTGQGLSPLHF. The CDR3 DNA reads TGTGCCAGCAGTACCACGGGACAGGGGCTCTCACCCCTCCACTTT.

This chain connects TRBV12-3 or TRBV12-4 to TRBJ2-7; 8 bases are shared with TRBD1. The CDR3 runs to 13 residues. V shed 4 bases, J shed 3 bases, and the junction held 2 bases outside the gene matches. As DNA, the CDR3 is TGTGCCAGCAGTTCGGGGACAGGCTACGAGCAGTACTTC. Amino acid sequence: CASSSGTGYEQYF.

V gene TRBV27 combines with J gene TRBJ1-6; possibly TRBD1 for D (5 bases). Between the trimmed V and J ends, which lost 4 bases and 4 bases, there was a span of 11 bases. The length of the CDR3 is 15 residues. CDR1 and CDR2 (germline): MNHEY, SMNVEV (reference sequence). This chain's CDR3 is CASSSQGGYNSPLHF. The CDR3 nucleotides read TGTGCCAGCAGTTCCCAGGGAGGATATAATTCACCCCTCCACTTT.

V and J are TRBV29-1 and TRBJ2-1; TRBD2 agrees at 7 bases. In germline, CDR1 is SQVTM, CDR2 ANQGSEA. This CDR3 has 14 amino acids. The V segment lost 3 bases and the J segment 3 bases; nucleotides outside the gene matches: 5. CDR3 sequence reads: CSVDLGGDYNEQFF. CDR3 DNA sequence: TGCAGCGTTGATCTGGGGGGGGACTACAATGAGCAGTTCTTC.

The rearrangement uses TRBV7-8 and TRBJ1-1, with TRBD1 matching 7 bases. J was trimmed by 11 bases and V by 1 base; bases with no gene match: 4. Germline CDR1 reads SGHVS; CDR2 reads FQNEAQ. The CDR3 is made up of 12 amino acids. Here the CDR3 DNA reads TGTGCCAGCAGCTTAGTCAGGGGGGCGGCTTTCTTT. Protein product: CASSLVRGAAFF.

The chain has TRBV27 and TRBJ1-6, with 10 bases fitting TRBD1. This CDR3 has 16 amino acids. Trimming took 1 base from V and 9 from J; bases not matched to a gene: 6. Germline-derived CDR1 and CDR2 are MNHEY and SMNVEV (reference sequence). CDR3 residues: CASSLYGDRGGSPLHF. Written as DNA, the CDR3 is TGTGCCAGCAGTTTATACGGGGACAGGGGAGGTTCACCCCTCCACTTT.

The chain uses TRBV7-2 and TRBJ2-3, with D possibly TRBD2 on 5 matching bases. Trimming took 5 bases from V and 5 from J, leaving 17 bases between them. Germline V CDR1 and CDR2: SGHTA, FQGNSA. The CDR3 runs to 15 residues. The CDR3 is CASSVEADLLDTQYF. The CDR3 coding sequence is TGTGCCAGCAGCGTCGAGGCGGACTTATTAGATACGCAGTATTTT.

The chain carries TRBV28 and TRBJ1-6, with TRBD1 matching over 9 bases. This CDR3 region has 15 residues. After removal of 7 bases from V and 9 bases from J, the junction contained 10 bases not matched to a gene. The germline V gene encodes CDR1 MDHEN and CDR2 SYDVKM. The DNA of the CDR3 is TGTGCCAGCACGCCCCAGGGGACAGGGTTTTCACCCCTCCACTTT. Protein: CASTPQGTGFSPLHF.

CDR3 in DNA: TGCGCCAGCAGCCCGGACGGGCGCAGGGGACCGTATCAGCCCCAGCATTTT. Encoded protein: CASSPDGRRGPYQPQHF. The rearrangement joins TRBV5-1 to TRBJ1-5, with a possible D match to TRBD1 (6 bases). V gave up 4 bases and J gave up 5 bases, with 22 bases separating them. Per germline, CDR1 SGHRS and CDR2 YFSETQ. This CDR3 region has 17 residues.

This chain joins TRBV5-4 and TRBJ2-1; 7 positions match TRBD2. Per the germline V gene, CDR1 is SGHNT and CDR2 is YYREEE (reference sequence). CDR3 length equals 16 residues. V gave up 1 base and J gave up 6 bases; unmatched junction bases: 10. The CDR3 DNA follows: TGTGCCAGCAGCTTGTCTGTACGGGGGGACCGCAATGAGCAGTTCTTC. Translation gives CASSLSVRGDRNEQFF.

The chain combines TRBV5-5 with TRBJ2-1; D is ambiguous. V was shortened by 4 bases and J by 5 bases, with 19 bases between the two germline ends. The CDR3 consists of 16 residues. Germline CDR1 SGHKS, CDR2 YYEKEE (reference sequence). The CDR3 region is CASSPNQPQRNNEQFF. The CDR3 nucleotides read TGTGCCAGCAGCCCGAACCAGCCACAGAGAAACAATGAGCAGTTCTTC.

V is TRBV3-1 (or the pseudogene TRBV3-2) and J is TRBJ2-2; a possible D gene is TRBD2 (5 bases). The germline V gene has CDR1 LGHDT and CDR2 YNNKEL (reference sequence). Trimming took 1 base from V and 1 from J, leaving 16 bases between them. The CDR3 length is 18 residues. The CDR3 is CASSQVLVRTENTGELFF. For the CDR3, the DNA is TGTGCCAGCAGCCAAGTTTTAGTGCGGACTGAGAACACCGGGGAGCTGTTTTTT.

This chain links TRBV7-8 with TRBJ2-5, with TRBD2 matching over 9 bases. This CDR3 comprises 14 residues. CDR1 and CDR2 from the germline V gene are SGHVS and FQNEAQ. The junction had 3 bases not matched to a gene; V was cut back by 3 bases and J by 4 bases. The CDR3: CASSFVAGAETQYF. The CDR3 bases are TGTGCCAGCAGCTTTGTAGCGGGAGCAGAGACCCAGTACTTC.

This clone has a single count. DNA of the CDR3: TGTGCCACTGCGTGGGGCGGGAGCCGGACCGGGGAGCTGTTTTTT. Protein sequence: CATAWGGSRTGELFF. The V and J genes are TRBV28 and TRBJ2-2; the match to TRBD2 covers 7 bases. V lost 10 bases and J lost 5; bases outside the gene matches: 13. This CDR3 comprises 15 residues. The germline V gene encodes CDR1 MDHEN and CDR2 SYDVKM.

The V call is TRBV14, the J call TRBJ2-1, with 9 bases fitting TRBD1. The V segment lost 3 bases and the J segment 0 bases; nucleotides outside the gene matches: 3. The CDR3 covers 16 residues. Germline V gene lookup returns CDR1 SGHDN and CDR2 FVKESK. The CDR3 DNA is TGTGCCAGCAGCCATGCGGGACAGGGCTCCTACAATGAGCAGTTCTTC. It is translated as CASSHAGQGSYNEQFF.

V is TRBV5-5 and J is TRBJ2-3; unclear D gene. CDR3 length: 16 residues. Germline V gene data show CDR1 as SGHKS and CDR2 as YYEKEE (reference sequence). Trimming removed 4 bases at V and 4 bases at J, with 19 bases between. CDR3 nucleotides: TGTGCCAGCAGCCAACGACGGGTCTTAAATCCAGATACGCAGTATTTT. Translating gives CASSQRRVLNPDTQYF.

DNA for the CDR3: TGTGCCAGTTCGCCCCCGGGGGATAGCAATCAGCCCCAGCATTTT. Translation gives CASSPPGDSNQPQHF. This sequence joins TRBV7-9 and TRBJ1-5, with a tentative D call TRBD1 (5 bases). V lost 9 bases to trimming and J lost 0 bases, with 15 bases between them. The CDR3 sequence is 15 residues long. The germline CDR1 and CDR2 sequences are SEHNR and FQNEAQ (reference sequence). The full variable domain, with the rest looked up from reference TRBV7-9 and TRBJ1-5, is DTGVSQNPRHKITKRGQNVTFRCDPISEHNRLYWYRQTLGQGPEFLTYFQNEAQLEKSRLLSDRFSAERPKGSFSTLEIQRTEQGDSAMYLCASSPPGDSNQPQHFGDGTRLSIL.

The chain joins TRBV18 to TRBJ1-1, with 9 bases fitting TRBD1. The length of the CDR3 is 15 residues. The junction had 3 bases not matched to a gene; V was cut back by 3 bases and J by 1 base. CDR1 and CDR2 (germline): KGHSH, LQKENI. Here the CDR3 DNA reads TGTGCCAGCTCACCGCTGGGACAGGGGAACACTGAAGCTTTCTTT. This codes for CASSPLGQGNTEAFF.

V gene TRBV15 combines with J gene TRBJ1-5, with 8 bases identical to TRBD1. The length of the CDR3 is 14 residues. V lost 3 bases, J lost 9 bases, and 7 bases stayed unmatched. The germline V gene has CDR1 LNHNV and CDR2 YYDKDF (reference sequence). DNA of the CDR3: TGTGCCACCAGCAGGGGGACAGGAAACTCGCCCCAGCATTTT. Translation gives CATSRGTGNSPQHF.

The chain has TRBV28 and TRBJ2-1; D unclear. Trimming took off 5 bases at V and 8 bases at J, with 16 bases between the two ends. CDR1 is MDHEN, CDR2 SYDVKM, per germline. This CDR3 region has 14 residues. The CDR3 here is CASSRYRQVHEQFF. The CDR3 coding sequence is TGTGCCAGCAGTCGCTACCGACAAGTTCATGAGCAGTTCTTC.

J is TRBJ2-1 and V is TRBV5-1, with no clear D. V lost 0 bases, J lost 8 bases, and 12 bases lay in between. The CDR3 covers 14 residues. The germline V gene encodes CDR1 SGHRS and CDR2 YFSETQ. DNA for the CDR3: TGCGCCAGCAGCTTGGGTTCGGAGCCCTATGAGCAGTTCTTC. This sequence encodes CASSLGSEPYEQFF.

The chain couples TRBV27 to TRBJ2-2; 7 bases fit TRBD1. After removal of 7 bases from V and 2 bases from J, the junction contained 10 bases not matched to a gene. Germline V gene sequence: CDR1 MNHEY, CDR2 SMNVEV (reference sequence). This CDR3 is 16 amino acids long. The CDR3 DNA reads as TGTGCCAGCATGAGGGGGCAGGGGGAAAACACCGGGGAGCTGTTTTTT. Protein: CASMRGQGENTGELFF.

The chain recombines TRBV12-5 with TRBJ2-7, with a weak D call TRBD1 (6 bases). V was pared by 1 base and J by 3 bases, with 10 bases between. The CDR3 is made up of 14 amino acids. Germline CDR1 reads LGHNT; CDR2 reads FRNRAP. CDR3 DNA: TGTGCTAGTGGTTTGGACCGGACAGACTACGAGCAGTACTTC. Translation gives CASGLDRTDYEQYF.

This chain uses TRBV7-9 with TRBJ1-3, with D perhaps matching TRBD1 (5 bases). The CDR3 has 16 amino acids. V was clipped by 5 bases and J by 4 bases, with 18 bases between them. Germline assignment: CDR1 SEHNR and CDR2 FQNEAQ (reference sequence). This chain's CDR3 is CASSHTGLGGGNTIYF. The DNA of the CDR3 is TGTGCCAGCAGCCACACCGGGCTGGGGGGAGGAAACACCATATATTTT.

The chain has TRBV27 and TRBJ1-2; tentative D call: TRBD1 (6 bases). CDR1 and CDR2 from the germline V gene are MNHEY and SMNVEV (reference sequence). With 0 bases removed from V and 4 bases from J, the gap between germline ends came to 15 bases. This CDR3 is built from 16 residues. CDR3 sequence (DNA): TGTGCCAGCAGTTTATCGAGGGGAGGGGGTGTCTATGGCTACACCTTC. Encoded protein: CASSLSRGGGVYGYTF.

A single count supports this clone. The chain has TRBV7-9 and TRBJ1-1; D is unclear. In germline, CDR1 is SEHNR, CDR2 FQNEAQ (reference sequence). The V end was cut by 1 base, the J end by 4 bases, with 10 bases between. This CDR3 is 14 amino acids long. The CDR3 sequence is CASSLDSFGTEAFF. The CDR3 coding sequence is TGTGCCAGCAGCTTAGACAGTTTCGGCACTGAAGCTTTCTTT. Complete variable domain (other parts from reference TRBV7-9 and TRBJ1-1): DTGVSQNPRHKITKRGQNVTFRCDPISEHNRLYWYRQTLGQGPEFLTYFQNEAQLEKSRLLSDRFSAERPKGSFSTLEIQRTEQGDSAMYLCASSLDSFGTEAFFGQGTRLTVV.